One sample yielded the 11 T cell receptor beta chains listed below, sequenced in a study of OX40 agonist ivuxolimab in advanced cancers. The library came from the immunoSEQ multiplex PCR assay. TCRdb carries this immuneACCESS record with in-frame sequences only. Its versions omit some clonotypes, under half of them owing to an unresolved V gene in the studies checked, with the rest unexplained. The sample table contains tens of thousands of clones; only one count was recorded for around 86% of them. Over 2% of the sample is in the top ten clones. The specimen comprised CD4+ or CD8+ T cells sorted from blood, sampled in a trial of the OX40 agonist ivuxolimab. These receptors were collected from an adult with an advanced solid tumor such as melanoma, head and neck, liver or kidney cancer.

The genes are TRBV5-6 and TRBJ2-7; D gene ambiguous. Per germline, CDR1 SGHDT and CDR2 YYEEEE. The CDR3 is made up of 15 amino acids. Trimming took off 5 bases at V and 2 bases at J, with 17 bases between the two ends. The CDR3 loop reads CASRLLINSAYEQYF. The CDR3 DNA reads TGTGCCAGCAGGCTCCTTATCAATTCCGCCTACGAGCAGTACTTC.

The rearrangement links TRBV5-1 to TRBJ2-1; D is possibly TRBD1 (5 bases). The CDR3 contains 12 residues. V dropped 2 bases and J dropped 9 bases, with 9 bases sitting between them. Germline CDR1 reads SGHRS; CDR2 reads YFSETQ. The CDR3 DNA sequence: TGCGCCAGCAGCTTCCAGGGCACTGAGCAGTTCTTC. Protein product: CASSFQGTEQFF. The full variable domain, its missing parts supplied by reference TRBV5-1 and TRBJ2-1, is KAGVTQTPRYLIKTRGQQVTLSCSPISGHRSVSWYQQTPGQGLQFLFEYFSETQRNKGNFPGRFSGRQFSNSRSEMNVSTLELGDSALYLCASSFQGTEQFFGPGTRLTVL.

The CDR3 is CASSLGFGTGSTDTQYF. The CDR3 region has the DNA TGCGCCAGCAGCTTGGGTTTCGGGACAGGCAGCACAGATACGCAGTATTTT. The J gene is TRBJ2-3, the V gene TRBV5-1, with TRBD1 identical over 8 bases. J was trimmed by 0 bases and V by 0 bases; bases with no gene match: 6. CDR3 length: 17 amino acids. Germline CDR1 SGHRS, CDR2 YFSETQ.

The chain carries TRBV4-2 and TRBJ2-5; D is undetermined. The CDR3 is made up of 13 amino acids. Looked up from germline, CDR1 is LGHNA and CDR2 is YNFKEQ. Trimming stripped 1 base from V and 5 bases from J, with 8 bases between. The CDR3 DNA reads as TGTGCCAGCAGCCAAGGTCTGGGGGAGACCCAGTACTTC. Translated, it gives CASSQGLGETQYF.

The J gene is TRBJ2-1, the V gene TRBV6-1; no reliable D call. Germline V gene sequence: CDR1 MNHNS, CDR2 SASEGT. This CDR3 is 13 amino acids long. V gave up 5 bases and J gave up 5 bases, with 10 bases separating them. DNA for the CDR3: TGTGCCAGCAGTTTAGGACGGAACAATGAGCAGTTCTTC. This encodes CASSLGRNNEQFF.

J is TRBJ2-5 and V is TRBV5-4; D unclear. This CDR3 region has 14 residues. Germline CDR1 reads SGHNT; CDR2 reads YYREEE (reference sequence). Between the trimmed V and J ends, which lost 3 bases and 3 bases, there was a span of 12 bases. The CDR3 is CASSYTLGKETQYF. The CDR3 DNA reads as TGTGCCAGCAGCTACACCCTCGGTAAAGAGACCCAGTACTTC.

The genes are TRBV5-1 and TRBJ2-7; D is unclear. CDR1 SGHRS and CDR2 YFSETQ come from the germline V gene. The V and J ends lost 1 base and 4 bases respectively, with 3 bases between them. The CDR3 consists of 11 residues. The CDR3 reads CASSLNYEQYF. Here the CDR3 DNA reads TGCGCCAGCAGCTTGAATTACGAGCAGTACTTC. The full variable domain, rest sourced from reference TRBV5-1 and TRBJ2-7, is KAGVTQTPRYLIKTRGQQVTLSCSPISGHRSVSWYQQTPGQGLQFLFEYFSETQRNKGNFPGRFSGRQFSNSRSEMNVSTLELGDSALYLCASSLNYEQYFGPGTRLTVT.

This clone was counted only a few times. The V call is TRBV11-2, the J call TRBJ2-4, with D possibly called TRBD1 or TRBD2 (5 bases each). The germline V gene encodes CDR1 SGHAT and CDR2 FQNNGV. This CDR3 is built from 14 residues. V was cut by 1 base and J by 15 bases, with 19 bases left in between. The CDR3 region has the DNA TGTGCCAGCAGCTTAGTTAGGGACGGCCTATTGCCGTACTTC. Residues: CASSLVRDGLLPYF.

The genes are TRBV19 and TRBJ2-5; unclear D gene. The CDR3 spans 13 residues. V dropped 2 bases and J dropped 2 bases, with 6 bases sitting between them. Germline V gene sequence: CDR1 LNHDA, CDR2 SQIVND (reference sequence). The CDR3 coding sequence is TGTGCCAGTAGTATATCTACTCAAGAGACCCAGTACTTC. Translation gives CASSISTQETQYF.

The chain is built from TRBV30 and TRBJ1-5; unclear D gene. V lost 1 base, J lost 7 bases, and 11 bases lay in between. The CDR3 has 13 residues. Germline CDR1 GTSNPN, CDR2 SVGIG (reference sequence). CDR3 residues: CAWSGEGGQPQHF. In DNA form, the CDR3 reads TGTGCCTGGAGTGGTGAAGGCGGGCAGCCCCAGCATTTT.

The J gene is TRBJ2-7, the V gene TRBV11-2; 8 bases are a match to TRBD1. Germline V CDR1 and CDR2: SGHAT, FQNNGV. V shed 1 base and J 0 bases; nucleotides not matched to a gene: 2. CDR3 size: 15 residues. In DNA, the CDR3 is TGTGCCAGCAGCTTAGTCCAGGGGGCCTCCTACGAGCAGTACTTC. Protein: CASSLVQGASYEQYF. Together with reference TRBV11-2 and TRBJ2-7, the CDR3 gives the full variable domain: EAGVAQSPRYKIIEKRQSVAFWCNPISGHATLYWYQQILGQGPKLLIQFQNNGVVDDSQLPKDRFSAERLKGVDSTLKIQPAKLEDSAVYLCASSLVQGASYEQYFGPGTRLTVT.